What follows are 17 T cell receptor beta chains derived from one specimen sequenced in a study of OX40 agonist ivuxolimab in advanced cancers. TCRdb's copy holds only in-frame clones and misses some; the assay was immunoSEQ multiplex PCR. Of 10,000 or so clones in the sample, approximately 70% were seen once. The sequencing here drew on CD4+ or CD8+ T cells sorted from blood, taken in a trial of the OX40 agonist ivuxolimab. All receptors derive from an adult with an advanced solid tumor such as melanoma, head and neck, liver or kidney cancer.

This chain links TRBV27 with TRBJ1-1; a possible D gene is TRBD1 (6 bases). This CDR3 has 15 residues. Per germline, CDR1 MNHEY and CDR2 SMNVEV (reference sequence). The V and J ends lost 4 bases and 1 base respectively, with 13 bases between them. CDR3 protein: CASSSTGTGNTEAFF. In DNA, the CDR3 is TGTGCCAGCAGTTCAACAGGGACGGGGAACACTGAAGCTTTCTTT.

Worth noting for this clone: Its ends do not fully match the called genes, so a read error is possible. The V call is TRBV11-1, the J call TRBJ2-1; the D gene is possibly TRBD2 (7 bases). This CDR3 is 13 amino acids long. Germline V CDR1 and CDR2: SGHAT, FQDESV (reference sequence). CDR3 residues: CASTLGGGGEQFF. Here the CDR3 DNA reads TGTGCCAGCACCTTAGGGGGGGGAGGTGAGCAGTTCTTC.

V gene TRBV4-3 combines with J gene TRBJ2-7, with unresolved D. There are 15 residues in the CDR3. Trimming shortened V by 3 bases and J by 0 bases, and 12 bases separated the two germline ends. Germline CDR1 and CDR2: LGHNA and YSLEER. The CDR3 loop reads CASSQEWTGSYEQYF. CDR3 bases: TGCGCCAGCAGCCAGGAATGGACGGGCTCCTACGAGCAGTACTTC.

This clone was found a few times. J is TRBJ2-2 and V is TRBV19; D ambiguous. This CDR3 region has 11 residues. Per germline, CDR1 LNHDA and CDR2 SQIVND (reference sequence). V gave up 5 bases and J gave up 5 bases, with 3 bases separating them. CDR3 loop: CASSPTGELFF. CDR3 sequence (DNA): TGTGCCAGTAGTCCAACCGGGGAGCTGTTTTTT.

The rearrangement joins TRBV5-4 to TRBJ2-1; D uncertain. CDR1 is SGHNT and CDR2 is YYREEE in the germline V gene (reference sequence). V lost 3 bases to trimming and J lost 9 bases, with 13 bases between them. The CDR3 length is 13 residues. The CDR3 protein is CASSSWTAGEQFF. The DNA for the CDR3 is TGTGCCAGCAGCTCCTGGACCGCCGGTGAGCAGTTCTTC.

The chain employs TRBV13 and TRBJ2-5, with D maybe TRBD2 (6 bases). V lost 3 bases and J lost 5, with 10 bases in between. This CDR3 has 13 amino acids. CDR1 is PRHDT, CDR2 FYEKMQ, per germline (reference sequence). CDR3 sequence: CASSLPSEETQYF. The DNA of the CDR3 is TGTGCCAGCAGCTTGCCTAGCGAGGAGACCCAGTACTTC.

This clone was picked up a small number of times. The V gene is TRBV29-1, the J gene TRBJ1-5; D ambiguous. The CDR3 loop spans 14 amino acids. Trimming took 4 bases from V and 0 from J, leaving 10 bases between them. Germline V gives CDR1 SQVTM, CDR2 ANQGSEA. DNA of the CDR3: TGCAGCGTTGTGGCCGACGATAGCAATCAGCCCCAGCATTTT. Translating gives CSVVADDSNQPQHF.

This rearrangement joins TRBV15 to TRBJ1-1; the D is unclear. The germline CDR1 and CDR2 sequences are LNHNV and YYDKDF (reference sequence). V was trimmed by 6 bases and J by 3 bases, leaving 8 bases between them. The CDR3 length is 12 residues. CDR3 sequence: CATSSGYTEAFF. The CDR3 DNA is TGTGCCACCAGTAGCGGGTACACTGAAGCTTTCTTT.

The chain carries TRBV4-2 and TRBJ1-6; D is ambiguous. Germline V gene lookup returns CDR1 LGHNA and CDR2 YNFKEQ. The CDR3 length is 18 residues. Trimming left V 0 bases short and J 7 bases short, with 19 bases between. CDR3: CASSQEGLGTLGNSPLHF. CDR3 coding DNA: TGTGCCAGCAGCCAAGAGGGTTTAGGCACTTTAGGGAATTCACCCCTCCACTTT.

This clone was seen a handful of times. The chain employs TRBV5-1 and TRBJ2-7; the match to TRBD1 covers 7 bases. The V gene's germline CDR1 is SGHRS and CDR2 YFSETQ. This CDR3 contains 15 residues. V shed 0 bases, J shed 2 bases, and the junction held 5 bases outside the gene matches. The CDR3 nucleotides read TGCGCCAGCAGCTTGGACAGGGGACAAGCCTACGAGCAGTACTTC. It yields the protein CASSLDRGQAYEQYF.

V gene TRBV2 combines with J gene TRBJ2-7; D uncertain. The V gene lost 11 bases and the J gene lost 2 bases, with 19 bases spanning the gap. In germline, CDR1 is SNHLY, CDR2 FYNNEI. This CDR3 contains 14 residues. The CDR3 bases are TGTGCCTGCTACTTCGGTGGTGGGGCCTACGAGCAGTACTTC. Translating gives CACYFGGGAYEQYF.

This chain joins TRBV28 and TRBJ2-2; the D is unclear. CDR3 size: 16 residues. CDR1 and CDR2 (germline): MDHEN, SYDVKM. V lost 5 bases and J lost 5, with 18 bases in between. The CDR3 DNA reads TGTGCCAGCAGTCTATTCCCCCTCTTAGGGACCGGGGAGCTGTTTTTT. It encodes CASSLFPLLGTGELFF.

The chain is built from TRBV28 and TRBJ2-3; 15 positions match TRBD2. Germline lookup yields CDR1 MDHEN and CDR2 SYDVKM. This CDR3 has 18 amino acids. The junction had 10 bases not matched to a gene; V was cut back by 5 bases and J by 4 bases. The CDR3 nucleotides are TGTGCCAGCAGTCCGATCGGACTAGCGGGGGGGGTCGCAGATACGCAGTATTTT. Translated: CASSPIGLAGGVADTQYF.

The chain combines TRBV7-7 with TRBJ2-5; D not certain. Germline loops: CDR1 SSHAT, CDR2 FNYEAQ (reference sequence). The CDR3 runs to 14 residues. V lost 1 base and J lost 4, with 10 bases in between. In DNA form, the CDR3 reads TGTGCCAGCAGCTTAGGTCAGTGGGGAGAGACCCAGTACTTC. It yields the protein CASSLGQWGETQYF.

V and J are TRBV7-9 and TRBJ1-3; D gene unclear. Looked up from germline, CDR1 is SEHNR and CDR2 is FQNEAQ (reference sequence). V lost 3 bases and J 0 bases, leaving 9 bases between the germline ends. This CDR3 is 15 amino acids long. As DNA, the CDR3 is TGTGCCAGCAGCTTCGGGTTTAGCTCTGGAAACACCATATATTTT. Protein sequence: CASSFGFSSGNTIYF.

V and J are TRBV7-8 and TRBJ1-3; TRBD1 matches at 7 bases. With V trimmed by 1 base and J by 4 bases, 7 bases remained unmatched. The CDR3 consists of 16 residues. Looked up from germline, CDR1 is SGHVS and CDR2 is FQNEAQ. CDR3 nucleotide sequence: TGTGCCAGCAGCTTAGTCTTACAGGGGAGAGGAAACACCATATATTTT. Protein: CASSLVLQGRGNTIYF.

This clone was detected a few times. The genes are TRBV7-6 and TRBJ1-2; D is possibly TRBD1 (6 bases). The CDR3 loop spans 15 amino acids. V lost 5 bases and J 3 bases, leaving 16 bases between the germline ends. Germline values: CDR1 SGHVS, CDR2 FNYEAQ. For the CDR3, the DNA is TGTGCCAGCAGCGAGGGGGACCATGATTACTATGGCTACACCTTC. Encoded protein: CASSEGDHDYYGYTF.